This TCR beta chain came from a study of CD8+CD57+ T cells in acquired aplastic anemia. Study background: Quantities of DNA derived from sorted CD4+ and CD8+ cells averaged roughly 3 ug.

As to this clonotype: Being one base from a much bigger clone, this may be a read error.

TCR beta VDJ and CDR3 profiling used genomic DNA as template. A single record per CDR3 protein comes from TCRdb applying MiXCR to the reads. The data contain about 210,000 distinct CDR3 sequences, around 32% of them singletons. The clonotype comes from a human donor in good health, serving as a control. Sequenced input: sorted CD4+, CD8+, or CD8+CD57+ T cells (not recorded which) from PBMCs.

The CDR3 bases are TGTGCCAGCAGCTCGGGGCCAGGGGGTTCCTACGAGCAGTACTTC. This codes for CASSSGPGGSYEQYF. The V gene is TRBV3-1, the J gene TRBJ2-7; 7 nucleotides align to TRBD1. The CDR3 runs 15 residues. The V segment lost 5 bases and the J segment 1 base; nucleotides outside the gene matches: 8. Germline CDR1 LGHDT, CDR2 YNNKEL (reference sequence).